This TCR beta chain was captured in a study of cytomegalovirus exposure and HLA in healthy donors. Overall study context: In a later analysis, it was reported that the roughly 120 validation repertoires had been produced on the same platform as the 700 or so repertoires belonging to the first cohort. General study results and limits: In vitro checks showed that three CMV-associated chains really do target CMV antigens.

Between the trimmed V and J ends, which lost 2 bases and 4 bases, there was a span of 9 bases. The length of the CDR3 is 14 residues. CDR1 is SNHLY, CDR2 FYNNEI, per germline. Concerning this clone: The antigen is not known.

Profiling relied on immunoSEQ multiplex PCR, and the TCRdb table lists in-frame clones only, not all of them. The table shows 140,000 or so clones, with 80% to 95% occurring only once. The sequence came from a man younger than 35 in good health and CMV-seronegative. The sample taken for sequencing was PBMCs. This chain joins TRBV2 and TRBJ1-5; D call uncertain. This chain's CDR3 is CASSELSSNQPQHF. For the CDR3, the DNA is TGTGCCAGCAGTGAACTCTCGTCTAATCAGCCCCAGCATTTT.